The next 8 T cell receptor beta chains were all read from a single sample in a study of T cells in Graves' hyperthyroidism and ophthalmopathy. It was RNA transcripts that yielded the amplified TCR beta CDR3 regions. The HTBI primer set served for first-round RT-PCR of the TCR CDR3. MiXCR, applied by TCRdb to the multiplex PCR reads, yields one record per CDR3 protein. The sample shows about 500,000 distinct CDR3 sequences, 17% of them seen only once. Sequencing was done on a sample of blood. Every receptor here comes from a woman younger than 30 with Graves' ophthalmopathy.

This clonotype showed up many times. V usage is TRBV11-2 and J usage is TRBJ2-5; D unresolved. CDR3 length equals 12 residues. V was cut by 5 bases and J by 5 bases, with 9 bases left in between. CDR1 and CDR2 from the germline V gene are SGHAT and FQNNGV. The CDR3 nucleotides read TGTGCCAGCAGCCAAGCCAGGGAGACCCAGTACTTC. Protein product: CASSQARETQYF.

This clonotype appeared many times. This sequence joins TRBV5-1 and TRBJ2-1, with 8 bases that match TRBD2. V shed 4 bases and J 9 bases; nucleotides not matched to a gene: 3. Germline V CDR1 and CDR2: SGHRS, YFSETQ. The CDR3 sequence is 12 residues long. The CDR3 reads CASSPGGGEQFF. Written as DNA, the CDR3 is TGCGCCAGCAGCCCGGGGGGGGGTGAGCAGTTCTTC.

The gene calls are TRBV5-1 and TRBJ2-2, with 9 nucleotides matching TRBD2. Germline V gene data show CDR1 as SGHRS and CDR2 as YFSETQ. The CDR3 has 18 amino acids. V shed 4 bases and J 1 base; nucleotides not matched to a gene: 11. CDR3 nucleotide sequence: TGCGCCAGCAGCCCGGGACTGCGACTAGCGGAGAACACCGGGGAGCTGTTTTTT. As protein: CASSPGLRLAENTGELFF.

This clonotype was observed at least ten times. Mismatch with germline at one junction end may stem from a read error. The V gene is TRBV6-1, the J gene TRBJ2-7, with 8 bases matching TRBD2. The CDR3 runs to 14 residues. CDR1 is MNHNS, CDR2 SASEGT, per germline. CDR3 sequence (DNA): TGTGCCAGCAGGGAAGGCGGGGGGACCGGCGAGCAGTACTTC. Encoded protein: CASREGGGTGEQYF.

Only a few counts were recorded for this clonotype. The rearrangement links TRBV6-1 to TRBJ2-2, with 9 bases identical to TRBD1. The CDR3 has 15 amino acids. The V gene end was trimmed by 5 bases and the J gene end by 6 bases; junction bases not matched to a gene: 7. Germline V CDR1 and CDR2: MNHNS, SASEGT. The CDR3 DNA is TGTGCCAGCAGTCCGGGACAGGGAGTCCCCGGGGAGCTGTTTTTT. Amino acid sequence: CASSPGQGVPGELFF.

In this sample, this clonotype turned up many times. The rearrangement links TRBV3-1 to TRBJ1-1, with TRBD1 matching 7 bases. The CDR3 runs 14 residues. V trimming: 4 bases; J trimming: 4 bases; junction bases outside the gene matches: 6. Per germline, CDR1 LGHDT and CDR2 YNNKEL (reference sequence). The CDR3 DNA is TGTGCCAGCAGCCCCAGGGGGAGGAGCACTGAAGCTTTCTTT. Protein sequence: CASSPRGRSTEAFF.

This clonotype was seen a few times. This rearrangement joins TRBV4-3 to TRBJ2-2; maybe TRBD2 (5 bases). This CDR3 is built from 15 residues. Germline CDR1 and CDR2: LGHNA and YSLEER. The V end lost 1 base, the J end lost 1 base, and 7 bases lay between the germline ends. Here the CDR3 reads CASSQGELNTGELFF. CDR3 nucleotides: TGCGCCAGCAGCCAAGGGGAGTTGAACACCGGGGAGCTGTTTTTT.

This clonotype has a handful of counts. CDR3 sequence reads: CASSKYRDWEQFF. CDR3 DNA: TGTGCCAGCAGTAAATACAGGGATTGGGAGCAGTTCTTC. The V gene is TRBV12-3 or TRBV12-4, the J gene TRBJ2-1; a possible D gene is TRBD1 (6 bases). This CDR3 is built from 13 residues. With 5 bases removed from V and 10 bases from J, the gap between germline ends came to 15 bases.